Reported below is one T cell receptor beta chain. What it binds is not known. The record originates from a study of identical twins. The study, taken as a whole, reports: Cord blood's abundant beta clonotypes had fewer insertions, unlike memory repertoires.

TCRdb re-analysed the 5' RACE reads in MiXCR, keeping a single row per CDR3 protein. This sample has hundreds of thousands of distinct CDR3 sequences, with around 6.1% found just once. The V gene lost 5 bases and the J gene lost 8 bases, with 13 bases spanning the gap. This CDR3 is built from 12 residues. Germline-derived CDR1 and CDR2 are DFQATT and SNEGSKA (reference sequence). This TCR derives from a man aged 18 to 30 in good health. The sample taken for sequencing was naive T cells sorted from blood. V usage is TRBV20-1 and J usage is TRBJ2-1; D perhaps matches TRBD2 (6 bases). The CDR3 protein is CSAWEEGDEQFF. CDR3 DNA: TGCAGTGCTTGGGAGGAGGGCGATGAGCAGTTCTTC.